These T cell receptor beta chains were read from a single sample in a study of T cell responses to AZD1222 COVID-19 vaccine. Assay used: immunoSEQ multiplex PCR; TCRdb lists only in-frame clones, some missing. The sample lists approximately 89,000 clones; 90% were seen once. The source was peripheral blood, collected 28 days after the second AZD1222 dose. The receptors stem from an adult who received the AZD1222 COVID-19 vaccine. CDR3s include the opening cysteine and the closing phenylalanine or tryptophan. Each record gives: J gene, V gene, clone size, D gene, CDR3 protein, CDR3 DNA. A D gene is named only where the DNA matches it firmly. The listing skips clone size in some rows; elsewhere it reads once, few, many or a size class.

j_call: TRBJ1-1
v_call: TRBV6-5
clone_size: NA
d_call: NA
cdr3_aa: CASRQWNTEAFF
cdr3_nt: TGTGCCAGCAGACAGTGGAACACTGAAGCTTTCTTT

j_call: TRBJ2-5
v_call: TRBV5-1
clone_size: NA
d_call: TRBD2
cdr3_aa: CASSPGTSGGGRTQYF
cdr3_nt: TGCGCCAGCAGCCCTGGGACTAGCGGGGGTGGGAGAACCCAGTACTTC

j_call: TRBJ1-3
v_call: TRBV6-5
clone_size: NA
d_call: NA
cdr3_aa: CASSYLGSGNTIYF
cdr3_nt: TGTGCCAGCAGTTACCTCGGCTCTGGAAACACCATATATTTT

j_call: TRBJ2-7
v_call: TRBV6-5
clone_size: once
d_call: TRBD1
cdr3_aa: CASRPTGPHEQYF
cdr3_nt: TGTGCCAGCAGGCCGACAGGGCCCCACGAGCAGTACTTC

j_call: TRBJ2-2
v_call: TRBV28
clone_size: NA
d_call: TRBD2
cdr3_aa: CASSLASPGGTGELFF
cdr3_nt: TGTGCCAGCAGTTTAGCAAGCCCGGGGGGAACCGGGGAGCTGTTTTTT

j_call: TRBJ1-1
v_call: TRBV9
clone_size: NA
d_call: NA
cdr3_aa: CASSVDSRSNTEAFF
cdr3_nt: TGTGCCAGCAGCGTAGATTCCAGGTCGAACACTGAAGCTTTCTTT

j_call: TRBJ2-1
v_call: TRBV7-8
clone_size: NA
d_call: TRBD2
cdr3_aa: CASSLARGGGNEQFF
cdr3_nt: TGTGCCAGCAGCTTAGCGCGGGGGGGCGGAAATGAGCAGTTCTTC

j_call: TRBJ1-5
v_call: TRBV7-5
clone_size: NA
d_call: NA
cdr3_aa: CARRPRRPQHF
cdr3_nt: TGTGCCAGAAGGCCCAGGCGGCCCCAGCATTTT

j_call: TRBJ2-2
v_call: TRBV4-1
clone_size: NA
d_call: NA
cdr3_aa: CASSRYGQTNTGELFF
cdr3_nt: TGCGCCAGCAGTCGATACGGACAGACGAACACCGGGGAGCTGTTTTTT

j_call: TRBJ2-2
v_call: TRBV11-3
clone_size: NA
d_call: NA
cdr3_aa: CASSQAANTGELFF
cdr3_nt: TGTGCCAGCAGCCAAGCGGCGAACACCGGGGAGCTGTTTTTT

j_call: TRBJ2-2
v_call: TRBV27
clone_size: NA
d_call: NA
cdr3_aa: CASSFARDQDGELFF
cdr3_nt: TGTGCCAGCAGTTTCGCGAGGGATCAGGACGGGGAGCTGTTTTTT

j_call: TRBJ1-2
v_call: TRBV10-3
clone_size: once
d_call: TRBD1
cdr3_aa: CAISLTGGNYGYTF
cdr3_nt: TGTGCCATCAGCTTGACAGGGGGTAACTATGGCTACACCTTC

j_call: TRBJ2-7
v_call: TRBV5-6
clone_size: NA
d_call: NA
cdr3_aa: CASSRTPGSEQYF
cdr3_nt: TGTGCCAGCAGCAGGACCCCCGGGAGCGAGCAGTACTTC

j_call: TRBJ2-3
v_call: TRBV7-2
clone_size: few
d_call: TRBD1
cdr3_aa: CASTLTGGREDTQYF
cdr3_nt: TGTGCCAGCACCCTGACAGGGGGACGAGAGGATACGCAGTATTTT

j_call: TRBJ2-2
v_call: TRBV5-1
clone_size: NA
d_call: NA
cdr3_aa: CASSFTGELFF
cdr3_nt: TGCGCCAGCAGCTTCACCGGGGAGCTGTTTTTT

j_call: TRBJ2-2
v_call: TRBV19
clone_size: NA
d_call: TRBD1
cdr3_aa: CASIGAHGTGNTGELFF
cdr3_nt: TGTGCCAGTATCGGCGCACATGGGACAGGGAACACCGGGGAGCTGTTTTTT

j_call: TRBJ2-7
v_call: TRBV7-2
clone_size: NA
d_call: TRBD2
cdr3_aa: CASSSTVAGVYEQYF
cdr3_nt: TGTGCCAGCAGCTCTACCGTGGCGGGGGTGTACGAGCAGTACTTC

j_call: TRBJ2-5
v_call: TRBV7-2
clone_size: NA
d_call: NA
cdr3_aa: CASSLGGTQETQYF
cdr3_nt: TGTGCCAGCAGCTTAGGAGGGACCCAAGAGACCCAGTACTTC

j_call: TRBJ2-3
v_call: TRBV6-1
clone_size: NA
d_call: TRBD2
cdr3_aa: CASSGKGTSGITDTQYF
cdr3_nt: TGTGCCAGCAGTGGAAAGGGGACTAGCGGTATCACAGATACGCAGTATTTT

j_call: TRBJ1-2
v_call: TRBV2
clone_size: NA
d_call: NA
cdr3_aa: CASSAAGFALGYGYTF
cdr3_nt: TGTGCCAGCAGTGCCGCAGGGTTCGCCTTGGGCTATGGCTACACCTTC

j_call: TRBJ1-2
v_call: TRBV28
clone_size: NA
d_call: NA
cdr3_aa: CASSSAGVGYTF
cdr3_nt: TGTGCCAGCAGTTCCGCTGGGGTGGGCTACACCTTC

j_call: TRBJ2-1
v_call: TRBV7-8
clone_size: NA
d_call: TRBD2
cdr3_aa: CASSPSGGAYNEQFF
cdr3_nt: TGTGCCAGCAGCCCGAGCGGGGGGGCCTACAATGAGCAGTTCTTC

j_call: TRBJ1-2
v_call: TRBV6-6
clone_size: NA
d_call: NA
cdr3_aa: CASSYTGNYGYTF
cdr3_nt: TGTGCCAGCAGTTATACAGGGAACTATGGCTACACCTTC

j_call: TRBJ1-3
v_call: TRBV19
clone_size: NA
d_call: TRBD1
cdr3_aa: CASTLDRSSGNTIYF
cdr3_nt: TGTGCCAGTACCCTGGACAGGAGCTCTGGAAACACCATATATTTT

j_call: TRBJ1-3
v_call: TRBV28
clone_size: NA
d_call: NA
cdr3_aa: CASSFKGYGNTIYF
cdr3_nt: TGTGCCAGCAGTTTTAAAGGGTATGGAAACACCATATATTTT

j_call: TRBJ2-6
v_call: TRBV5-1
clone_size: many
d_call: NA
cdr3_aa: CASSLAGNSGANVLTF
cdr3_nt: TGCGCCAGCAGCTTGGCCGGGAACTCTGGGGCCAACGTCCTGACTTTC

j_call: TRBJ2-7
v_call: TRBV2
clone_size: NA
d_call: NA
cdr3_aa: CASRTGGGYEQYF
cdr3_nt: TGTGCCAGCAGAACGGGGGGCGGGTACGAGCAGTACTTC

j_call: TRBJ1-6
v_call: TRBV6-1
clone_size: NA
d_call: TRBD1
cdr3_aa: CASSEHRDRDNSPLHF
cdr3_nt: TGTGCCAGCAGTGAGCATAGGGACAGGGATAATTCACCCCTCCACTTT

j_call: TRBJ1-2
v_call: TRBV18
clone_size: NA
d_call: TRBD1
cdr3_aa: CASSPGQGSTYGYTF
cdr3_nt: TGTGCCAGCTCACCGGGACAGGGGTCGACCTATGGCTACACCTTC

j_call: TRBJ2-2
v_call: TRBV7-9
clone_size: NA
d_call: TRBD1
cdr3_aa: CASRPRQGEAGELFF
cdr3_nt: TGTGCCAGCAGACCGCGACAGGGGGAAGCCGGGGAGCTGTTTTTT

j_call: TRBJ1-5
v_call: TRBV19
clone_size: NA
d_call: NA
cdr3_aa: CASSMEGTRNQPQHF
cdr3_nt: TGTGCCAGTAGTATGGAGGGGACACGCAATCAGCCCCAGCATTTT

j_call: TRBJ2-3
v_call: TRBV7-9
clone_size: once
d_call: NA
cdr3_aa: CASRLGASSTDTQYF
cdr3_nt: TGTGCCAGCAGACTGGGGGCAAGTAGCACAGATACGCAGTATTTT

j_call: TRBJ1-1
v_call: TRBV19
clone_size: NA
d_call: TRBD1
cdr3_aa: CASSATGGVTEAFF
cdr3_nt: TGTGCCAGTAGTGCGACAGGGGGGGTTACTGAAGCTTTCTTT

j_call: TRBJ1-3
v_call: TRBV28
clone_size: NA
d_call: NA
cdr3_aa: CASSIKRKSSGNTIYF
cdr3_nt: TGTGCCAGCAGTATTAAGCGGAAAAGCTCTGGAAACACCATATATTTT

j_call: TRBJ1-2
v_call: TRBV12-3/TRBV12-4
clone_size: NA
d_call: TRBD1
cdr3_aa: CASSSGTGGSYTF
cdr3_nt: TGTGCCAGCAGTTCCGGGACAGGGGGAAGCTACACCTTC

j_call: TRBJ1-1
v_call: TRBV3-1/TRBV3-2
clone_size: NA
d_call: NA
cdr3_aa: CASSQFMNTEAFF
cdr3_nt: TGTGCCAGCAGCCAATTTATGAACACTGAAGCTTTCTTT